This is a list of T cell receptor beta chains from one sample in a study of blood T cell repertoires in COVID-19. The repertoire was sequenced with immunoSEQ multiplex PCR; TCRdb's copy has only in-frame clones and lacks some. The sample shows 25,000 to 30,000 clones, about 77% of them seen only once. Sequencing was performed on peripheral blood. These receptors came from a man older than 75 with active or convalescent COVID-19. Each CDR3 is given with its conserved first and last residue. Each record gives: CDR3 length, V gene, J gene, CDR3 protein.

cdr3_length: 16; v_call: TRBV11-3; j_call: TRBJ2-1; cdr3_aa: CASSLDSLAGNNEQFF
cdr3_length: 15; v_call: TRBV6-2/TRBV6-3; j_call: TRBJ2-3; cdr3_aa: CASSSAGWAADTQYF
cdr3_length: 14; v_call: TRBV5-1; j_call: TRBJ1-1; cdr3_aa: CASSLDPPSTEAFF
cdr3_length: 12; v_call: TRBV6-5; j_call: TRBJ2-7; cdr3_aa: CATRDRAYEQYF
cdr3_length: 8; v_call: TRBV27; j_call: TRBJ2-7; cdr3_aa: CAAGEQYF
cdr3_length: 15; v_call: TRBV28; j_call: TRBJ1-2; cdr3_aa: CASSSGTGPNYGYTF
cdr3_length: 18; v_call: TRBV10-1; j_call: TRBJ1-5; cdr3_aa: CASKPGQGYPFPHQPQHF
cdr3_length: 14; v_call: TRBV19; j_call: TRBJ2-5; cdr3_aa: CASSIGNSQETQYF
cdr3_length: 13; v_call: TRBV6-6; j_call: TRBJ1-1; cdr3_aa: CASSYPNPVEAFF
cdr3_length: 14; v_call: TRBV19; j_call: TRBJ2-1; cdr3_aa: CASSNSGSTGEQFF
cdr3_length: 15; v_call: TRBV7-3; j_call: TRBJ2-1; cdr3_aa: CASRLAGGPRNEQFF
cdr3_length: 15; v_call: TRBV7-6; j_call: TRBJ2-3; cdr3_aa: CASSLVAGGTDTQYF
cdr3_length: 17; v_call: TRBV18; j_call: TRBJ2-2; cdr3_aa: CASSPPLGPGGPGELFF